The clone carrying this T cell receptor beta chain was seen at least ten times. The time point is: sample taken at primary tumor resection. Without sorting, whole RNA was sequenced from tumor, nontumor lung or frozen PBMC. The data stem from a study of spatial heterogeneity in lung cancer. From the 5' RACE reads, TCRdb called clonotypes with MiXCR, one entry per CDR3 protein. The data hold about 61,000 distinct CDR3 sequences, with about 5.9% observed a single time. The sample here was PBMCs, taken at surgery. This receptor was obtained from a female donor with early-stage non-small cell lung cancer.

The CDR3 loop is CAISERQGNEKLFF. In DNA form, the CDR3 reads TGTGCCATCAGTGAAAGACAGGGTAATGAAAAACTGTTTTTT. The genes are TRBV10-3 and TRBJ1-4; TRBD1 agrees at 7 bases. Germline V lookup: CDR1 ENHRY, CDR2 SYGVKD. Losses at the gene ends were 3 bases for V and 4 bases for J; bases not matched to a gene: 2. The CDR3 covers 14 residues.